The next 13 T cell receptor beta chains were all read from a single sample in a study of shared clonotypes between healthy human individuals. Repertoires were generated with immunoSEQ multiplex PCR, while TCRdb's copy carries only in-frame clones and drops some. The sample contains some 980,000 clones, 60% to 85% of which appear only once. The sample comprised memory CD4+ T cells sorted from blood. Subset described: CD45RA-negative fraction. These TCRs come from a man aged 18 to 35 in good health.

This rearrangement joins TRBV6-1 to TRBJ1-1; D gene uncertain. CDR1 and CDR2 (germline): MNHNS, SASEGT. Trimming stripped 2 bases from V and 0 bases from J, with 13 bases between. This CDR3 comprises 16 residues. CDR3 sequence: CASSEKRTSMNTEAFF. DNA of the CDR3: TGTGCCAGCAGTGAAAAGCGGACTAGCATGAACACTGAAGCTTTCTTT.

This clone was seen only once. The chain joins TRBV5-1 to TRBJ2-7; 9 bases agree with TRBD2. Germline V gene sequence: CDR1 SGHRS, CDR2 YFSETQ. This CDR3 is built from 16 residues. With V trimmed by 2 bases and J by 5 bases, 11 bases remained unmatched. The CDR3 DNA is TGCGCCAGCAGCTTTACGGCGGGAGGGCCGCAGGACGAGCAGTACTTC. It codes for CASSFTAGGPQDEQYF.

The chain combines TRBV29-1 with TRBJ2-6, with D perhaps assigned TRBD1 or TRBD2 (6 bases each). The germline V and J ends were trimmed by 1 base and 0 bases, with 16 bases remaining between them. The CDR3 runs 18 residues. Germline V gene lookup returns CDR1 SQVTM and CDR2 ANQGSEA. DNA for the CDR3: TGCAGCGTTGAAGGTTGGGGGGCGGTAAGCTCTGGGGCCAACGTCCTGACTTTC. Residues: CSVEGWGAVSSGANVLTF.

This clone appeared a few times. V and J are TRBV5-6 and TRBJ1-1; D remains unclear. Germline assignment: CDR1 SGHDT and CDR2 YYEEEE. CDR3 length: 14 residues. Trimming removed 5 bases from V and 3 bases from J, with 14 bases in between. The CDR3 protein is CASRTPGTYTEAFF. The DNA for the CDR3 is TGTGCCAGCAGGACCCCAGGTACTTACACTGAAGCTTTCTTT.

The CDR3 sequence: CASSLDRGHVYTEAFF. Written as DNA, the CDR3 is TGTGCCAGCAGCTTGGACAGGGGGCACGTATACACTGAAGCTTTCTTT. V and J are TRBV5-6 and TRBJ1-1, with TRBD1 matching 9 bases. Unmatched junction bases numbered 6, after V lost 0 bases and J lost 3 bases. The germline V gene encodes CDR1 SGHDT and CDR2 YYEEEE. The CDR3 sequence is 16 residues long.

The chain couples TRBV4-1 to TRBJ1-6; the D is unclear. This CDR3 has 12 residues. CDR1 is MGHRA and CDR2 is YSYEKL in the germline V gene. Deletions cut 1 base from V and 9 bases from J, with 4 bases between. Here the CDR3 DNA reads TGCGCCAGCAGCCAAGTTGGTTCACCCCTCCACTTT. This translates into CASSQVGSPLHF.

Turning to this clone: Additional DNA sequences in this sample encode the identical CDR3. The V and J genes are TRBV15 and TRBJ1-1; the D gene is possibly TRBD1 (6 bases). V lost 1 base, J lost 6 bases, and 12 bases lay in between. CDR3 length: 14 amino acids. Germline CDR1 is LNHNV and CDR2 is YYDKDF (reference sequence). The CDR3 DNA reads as TGTGCCACCAGCAGAGGTGGGGGCTCGGCTGAAGCTTTCTTT. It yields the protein CATSRGGGSAEAFF. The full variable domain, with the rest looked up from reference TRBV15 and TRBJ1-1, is DAMVIQNPRYQVTQFGKPVTLSCSQTLNHNVMYWYQQKSSQAPKLLFHYYDKDFNNEADTPDNFQSRRPNTSFCFLDIRSPGLGDTAMYLCATSRGGGSAEAFFGQGTRLTVV.

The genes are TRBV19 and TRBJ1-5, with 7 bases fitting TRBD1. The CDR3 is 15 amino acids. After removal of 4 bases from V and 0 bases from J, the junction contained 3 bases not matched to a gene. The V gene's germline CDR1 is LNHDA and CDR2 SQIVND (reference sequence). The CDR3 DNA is TGTGCCAGTAGTACAGGGGGATATAGCAATCAGCCCCAGCATTTT. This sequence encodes CASSTGGYSNQPQHF.

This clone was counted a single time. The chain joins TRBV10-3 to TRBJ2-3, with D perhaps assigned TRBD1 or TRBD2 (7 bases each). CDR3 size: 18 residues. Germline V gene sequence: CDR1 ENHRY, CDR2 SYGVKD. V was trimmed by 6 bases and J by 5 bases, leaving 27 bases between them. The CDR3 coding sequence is TGTGCCATCAGAGCCCGCGGTCTAGCGGAGGGGGCAAAAGATACGCAGTATTTT. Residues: CAIRARGLAEGAKDTQYF.

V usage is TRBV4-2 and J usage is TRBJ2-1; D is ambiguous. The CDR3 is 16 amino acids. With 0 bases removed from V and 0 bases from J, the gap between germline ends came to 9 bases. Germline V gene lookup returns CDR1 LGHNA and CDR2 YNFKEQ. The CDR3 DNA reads TGTGCCAGCAGCCAAGATCGGCTAGGCTCCTACAATGAGCAGTTCTTC. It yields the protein CASSQDRLGSYNEQFF.

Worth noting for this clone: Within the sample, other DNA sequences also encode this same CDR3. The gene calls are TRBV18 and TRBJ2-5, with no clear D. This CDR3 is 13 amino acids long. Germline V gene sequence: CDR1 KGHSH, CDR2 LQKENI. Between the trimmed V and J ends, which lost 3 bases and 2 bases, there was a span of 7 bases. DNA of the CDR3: TGTGCCAGCTCACCGGGCATTCAAGAGACCCAGTACTTC. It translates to CASSPGIQETQYF.

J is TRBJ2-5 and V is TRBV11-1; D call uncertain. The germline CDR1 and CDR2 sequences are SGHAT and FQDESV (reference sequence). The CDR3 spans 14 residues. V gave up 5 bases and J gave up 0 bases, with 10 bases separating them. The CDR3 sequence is CASSPGRYQETQYF. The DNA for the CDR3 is TGTGCCAGCAGCCCCGGGCGGTACCAAGAGACCCAGTACTTC.

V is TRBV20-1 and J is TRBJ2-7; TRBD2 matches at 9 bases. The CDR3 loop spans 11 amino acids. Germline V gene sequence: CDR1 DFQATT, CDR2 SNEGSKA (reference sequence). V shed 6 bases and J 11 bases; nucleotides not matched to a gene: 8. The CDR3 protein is CSAPSGEREYF. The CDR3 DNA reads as TGCAGTGCGCCTAGCGGGGAACGGGAGTACTTC.